This TCR beta chain was identified during a study of shared clonotypes between healthy human individuals. Study-wide points: For naive CD4 cells, roughly 5.5% of clonotypes were shared across several donors.

Method: immunoSEQ multiplex PCR; TCRdb's copy keeps in-frame clones and lacks some. The sample has 950,000 to 1,200,000 clones, roughly 77% seen once; the top ten hold about 0.94%. The authors divided CD4+ cells into CD45RA+ naive and CD45RA-negative memory subsets. On this clone: As yet, its antigen is unknown.

V was cut by 4 bases and J by 6 bases, with 21 bases left in between. Germline lookup yields CDR1 SGHNT and CDR2 YYREEE (reference sequence). The CDR3 is 16 residues long. The genes are TRBV5-4 and TRBJ2-3; D ambiguous. Sequencing was done on a sample of memory CD4+ T cells from PBMCs. Subset here: CD45RA-negative fraction. The source is a man aged 18 to 35 in good health. Some clones in this sample may be carry-over from other donors' samples. In DNA, the CDR3 is TGTGCCAGCAGCGATCCTGGTCGGAGTTTGATGGATACGCAGTATTTT. Translated: CASSDPGRSLMDTQYF.